These 12 T cell receptor beta chains were all obtained from the same sample, sequenced in a study of blood T cell repertoires in COVID-19. Profiling relied on immunoSEQ multiplex PCR, and the TCRdb table lists in-frame clones only, not all of them. The table lists over 100,000 clones, roughly 90% of them singletons. The specimen sequenced was peripheral blood. Receptors originate from a man aged 35 to 55 with acute or convalescent COVID-19.

The V and J genes are TRBV3-1 (or the pseudogene TRBV3-2) and TRBJ2-1; tentatively, D is TRBD1 (6 bases). Looked up from germline, CDR1 is LGHDT and CDR2 is YNNKEL (reference sequence). V was cut by 1 base and J by 6 bases, with 13 bases left in between. The CDR3 sequence is 15 residues long. CDR3 in DNA: TGTGCCAGCAGCCAAGGTCTCGCAGGGGCCAATGAGCAGTTCTTC. Its translation: CASSQGLAGANEQFF.

This clone was seen only a few times. J is TRBJ1-5 and V is TRBV27; 7 nucleotides agree with TRBD1. The V and J ends lost 6 bases and 2 bases, in that order; junction bases with no gene match: 10. The CDR3 length is 16 residues. The germline V gene has CDR1 MNHEY and CDR2 SMNVEV (reference sequence). The chain's CDR3 is CASSLDSDRGNQPQHF. The CDR3 nucleotides read TGTGCCAGCAGCCTAGACAGTGACAGGGGCAATCAGCCCCAGCATTTT.

The chain links TRBV30 to TRBJ2-1; 12 bases agree with TRBD2. This CDR3 contains 15 residues. Germline V gene lookup returns CDR1 GTSNPN and CDR2 SVGIG (reference sequence). V trimming: 4 bases; J trimming: 2 bases; junction bases outside the gene matches: 3. CDR3 residues: CAWNRLAGAYNEQFF. In nucleotides, the CDR3 is TGTGCCTGGAATAGACTAGCGGGGGCCTACAATGAGCAGTTCTTC.

The genes are TRBV2 and TRBJ2-2, with 16 bases aligning to TRBD2. The germline V gene encodes CDR1 SNHLY and CDR2 FYNNEI. The CDR3 extends over 18 amino acids. Trimming at V came to 8 bases and at J to 1 base, leaving 7 bases not matched to a gene. CDR3 in amino acids: CASLGTSGRGVNTGELFF. CDR3 bases: TGTGCCAGCCTCGGGACTAGCGGGAGGGGGGTGAACACCGGGGAGCTGTTTTTT.

The chain has TRBV18 and TRBJ1-1; D uncertain. CDR3 length: 15 amino acids. With 0 bases removed from V and 0 bases from J, the gap between germline ends came to 8 bases. In germline, CDR1 is KGHSH, CDR2 LQKENI. CDR3 DNA: TGTGCCAGCTCACCACCGTCCAGCGTGAACACTGAAGCTTTCTTT. Protein product: CASSPPSSVNTEAFF.

The chain carries TRBV24-1 and TRBJ2-7; D might be TRBD1 (6 bases). CDR1 and CDR2 (germline): KGHDR, SFDVKD. This CDR3 is built from 18 residues. Deletions cut 7 bases from V and 5 bases from J, with 29 bases between. The CDR3 nucleotides are TGTGCCACCAGGTCTAACCACACTTCCGGGACAAGGGGCAACGAGCAGTACTTC. Its protein product is CATRSNHTSGTRGNEQYF.

V and J are TRBV10-2 and TRBJ1-1, with a possible D match to TRBD1 (5 bases). CDR3 size: 13 residues. Germline V CDR1 and CDR2: WSHSY, SAAADI. Trimming removed 6 bases at V and 5 bases at J, with 13 bases between. CDR3 residues: CASRSSKGTEAFF. Written as DNA, the CDR3 is TGCGCCAGCAGGTCCTCCAAGGGGACTGAAGCTTTCTTT.

V usage is TRBV30 and J usage is TRBJ1-5; 7 nucleotides match TRBD1. This CDR3 is 16 amino acids long. Germline CDR1 GTSNPN, CDR2 SVGIG (reference sequence). Trimming removed 0 bases from V and 4 bases from J; junction bases left unmatched: 9. The CDR3 protein is CAWSVVRDRPNQPQHF. DNA of the CDR3: TGTGCCTGGAGTGTCGTAAGGGACAGACCGAATCAGCCCCAGCATTTT.

This clone came up once. DNA for the CDR3: TGCGCCAGCAGCTTGGTTCCAACTACCGCAGATACGCAGTATTTT. Protein: CASSLVPTTADTQYF. The chain recombines TRBV5-1 with TRBJ2-3; no reliable D call. V lost 0 bases to trimming and J lost 4 bases, with 12 bases between them. Germline CDR1 reads SGHRS; CDR2 reads YFSETQ. The CDR3 sequence is 15 residues long. Looking up the rest from reference TRBV5-1 and TRBJ2-3 gives the full variable domain: KAGVTQTPRYLIKTRGQQVTLSCSPISGHRSVSWYQQTPGQGLQFLFEYFSETQRNKGNFPGRFSGRQFSNSRSEMNVSTLELGDSALYLCASSLVPTTADTQYFGPGTRLTVL.

The gene calls are TRBV3-1 (or the pseudogene TRBV3-2) and TRBJ2-1; 9 positions agree with TRBD2. V was pared by 4 bases and J by 7 bases, with 17 bases of the junction left unmatched. The germline gives CDR1 LGHDT, CDR2 YNNKEL (reference sequence). This CDR3 contains 18 residues. The CDR3 DNA follows: TGTGCCAGCAGCCCCTTTGTGGGCCCTAGCGGGAAAGTGAATGAGCAGTTCTTC. Its protein product is CASSPFVGPSGKVNEQFF.

The chain has TRBV6-5 and TRBJ1-5; no reliable D call. CDR3 length equals 15 residues. Germline V gene data show CDR1 as MNHEY and CDR2 as SVGAGI. V was clipped by 7 bases and J by 0 bases, with 13 bases between them. CDR3 residues: CASTRVAGSNQPQHF. The CDR3 DNA reads as TGTGCCAGCACCCGGGTGGCCGGTAGCAATCAGCCCCAGCATTTT.

CDR3 protein: CASSVAFNTEAFF. The CDR3 DNA reads as TGTGCCAGCAGCGTAGCTTTTAACACTGAAGCTTTCTTT. This chain uses TRBV9 with TRBJ1-1; D gene uncertain. CDR1 is SGDLS and CDR2 is YYNGEE in the germline V gene. V was clipped by 0 bases and J by 2 bases, with 5 bases between them. The CDR3 is made up of 13 amino acids.